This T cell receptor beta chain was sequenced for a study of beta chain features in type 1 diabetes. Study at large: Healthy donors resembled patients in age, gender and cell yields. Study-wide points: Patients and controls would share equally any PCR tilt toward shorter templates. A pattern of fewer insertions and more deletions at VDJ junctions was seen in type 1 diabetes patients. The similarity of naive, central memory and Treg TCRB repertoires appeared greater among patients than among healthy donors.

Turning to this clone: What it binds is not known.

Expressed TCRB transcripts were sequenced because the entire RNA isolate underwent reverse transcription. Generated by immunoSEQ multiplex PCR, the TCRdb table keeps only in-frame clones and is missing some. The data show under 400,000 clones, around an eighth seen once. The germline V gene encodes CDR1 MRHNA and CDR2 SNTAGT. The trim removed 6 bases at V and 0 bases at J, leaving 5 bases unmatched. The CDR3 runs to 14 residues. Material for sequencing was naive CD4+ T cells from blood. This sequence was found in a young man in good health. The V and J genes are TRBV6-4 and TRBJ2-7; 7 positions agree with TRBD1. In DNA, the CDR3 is TGTGCCAGCAGCCCACGACAGGGCTCCTACGAGCAGTACTTC. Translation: CASSPRQGSYEQYF.